Listed below are T cell receptor beta chains from one sample, sequenced in a study of OX40 agonist ivuxolimab in advanced cancers. Libraries were prepared by immunoSEQ multiplex PCR; TCRdb keeps only in-frame clonotypes and omits some of them. Of 77,000 or so clones listed, 75% to 85% are singletons. Sequenced material: CD4+ or CD8+ T cells sorted from blood, taken in a trial of the OX40 agonist ivuxolimab. The receptors were sampled from an adult with an advanced solid tumor such as melanoma, head and neck, liver or kidney cancer. The CDR3 runs from the conserved cysteine through the conserved F or W. The D gene is left open where the match is weak. Clone size is stated in some rows and not others, as once, few, many or a class when expanded.

few	TRBD1	TRBV5-8	TRBJ1-1	TGTGCCAGCAGCCGGCTAATGACAGGGGCGATGAACACTGAAGCTTTCTTT	CASSRLMTGAMNTEAFF
NA	NA	TRBV18	TRBJ2-2	TGTGCCAGCTCACCACTGGGAGCCAGCGCGAACACCGGGGAGCTGTTTTTT	CASSPLGASANTGELFF
NA	NA	TRBV27	TRBJ1-4	TGTGCCAGCAGTAGGGGGGGTCGTAATGAAAAACTGTTTTTT	CASSRGGRNEKLFF
NA	TRBD2	TRBV7-2	TRBJ2-7	TGTGCCAGCAGCCTCATGCGGGGGGGAGGGCCTTACGAGCAGTACTTC	CASSLMRGGGPYEQYF
NA	NA	TRBV6-1	TRBJ1-6	TGTGCCAGCAGTGAGAGGACGGGCCCCAATTCACCCCTCCACTTT	CASSERTGPNSPLHF
NA	TRBD1	TRBV6-5	TRBJ2-5	TGTGCCAGCGGGACAGGGCGAGAGACCCAGTACTTC	CASGTGRETQYF
few	NA	TRBV10-1	TRBJ2-1	TGCGCCAGCAGTGAGGATAGTCCAGGAGGGGATGAGCAGTTCTTC	CASSEDSPGGDEQFF
many	NA	TRBV9	TRBJ2-3	TGTGCCAGCAGCGTAGGGGCAGATACTTGGACAGATACGCAGTATTTT	CASSVGADTWTDTQYF
NA	NA	TRBV27	TRBJ1-5	TGTGCCAGCAGTTTAAACACACGCAGCAATCAGCCCCAGCATTTT	CASSLNTRSNQPQHF
NA	NA	TRBV27	TRBJ2-5	TGTGCCAGCAGTGCATATGCCAGGTACTTAGAGACCCAGTACTTC	CASSAYARYLETQYF
few	TRBD1	TRBV28	TRBJ1-5	TGTGCCAGCAGTACCACAGGGGGAGGTCAGCCCCAGCATTTT	CASSTTGGGQPQHF
NA	NA	TRBV20-1	TRBJ2-7	TGCAGTGCTACCGCGAGAGAGCAGTACTTC	CSATAREQYF
NA	NA	TRBV5-1	TRBJ2-3	TGCGCCAGCAGCTTGGTGGCAGGGAAAACAGATACGCAGTATTTT	CASSLVAGKTDTQYF
NA	TRBD1	TRBV6-6	TRBJ2-3	TGTGCCAGCAGGCCCTCTCTTGGACAGGGGACAGATACGCAGTATTTT	CASRPSLGQGTDTQYF
NA	NA	TRBV7-2	TRBJ1-5	TGTGCCAGCAGCCCCGGGCAGTATAGCAATCAGCCCCAGCATTTT	CASSPGQYSNQPQHF
NA	NA	TRBV6-1	TRBJ2-3	TGTGCCAGCCCCGACAGTAACACAGATACGCAGTATTTT	CASPDSNTDTQYF
NA	TRBD2	TRBV7-8	TRBJ2-7	TGTGCCAGCAGCTTAACGGCGGGAGCGATCTACGAGCAGTACTTC	CASSLTAGAIYEQYF
NA	NA	TRBV19	TRBJ1-2	TGTGCCAGTAGTAAAGGCTGGGAGGATGGCTACACCTTC	CASSKGWEDGYTF
NA	NA	TRBV11-2	TRBJ2-7	TGTGCCAGCAGCCGCAGGGAGAGCTACGAGCAGTACTTC	CASSRRESYEQYF
NA	TRBD1	TRBV27	TRBJ1-2	TGTGCCAGCAGTTTAAAGGCGGGACAGGGGACCTTCGGCTACACCTTC	CASSLKAGQGTFGYTF
NA	NA	TRBV9	TRBJ2-3	TGTGCCAGCAGCGTGGGGGGTTCAGATACGCAGTATTTT	CASSVGGSDTQYF
NA	TRBD1	TRBV5-1	TRBJ2-1	TGCGCCAGCAGCTCGGGACAGCCAGACAATGAGCAGTTCTTC	CASSSGQPDNEQFF
NA	TRBD2	TRBV7-2	TRBJ2-7	TGTGCCAGCAGCTACGGGGCGGGAGGCGCCTACGAGCAGTACTTC	CASSYGAGGAYEQYF
NA	NA	TRBV7-2	TRBJ1-3	TGTGCCAGCAGCCGGACAGCCTCTGGAAACACCATATATTTT	CASSRTASGNTIYF
NA	TRBD2	TRBV4-1	TRBJ2-7	TGCGCCAGCAGCCATACCTCCGGGACTAGCTTGTACGAGCAGTACTTC	CASSHTSGTSLYEQYF
NA	NA	TRBV7-2	TRBJ1-2	TGTGCCAGCAGCCCAGCGGGCCCAGGGAGTGGCTACACCTTC	CASSPAGPGSGYTF
NA	NA	TRBV7-2	TRBJ2-3	TGTGCCAGCAGCTTGGAGAGACTCACAGATACGCAGTATTTT	CASSLERLTDTQYF
few	NA	TRBV7-8	TRBJ2-1	TGTGCCAGCACCCAAAGGGGCTACAATGAGCAGTTCTTC	CASTQRGYNEQFF
few	TRBD1	TRBV27	TRBJ1-1	TGTGCCAGCAGGGGACAGGGAAGGAGCACTGAAGCTTTCTTT	CASRGQGRSTEAFF
NA	NA	TRBV10-3	TRBJ2-5	TGTGCCATCAGTGCGGGACCCCAGGGCGGGGAGACCCAGTACTTC	CAISAGPQGGETQYF
few	NA	TRBV11-1	TRBJ1-2	TGTGCCAGCAGCTTAGGGCGGGTTTCGGGTGGCTACACCTTC	CASSLGRVSGGYTF
once	NA	TRBV9	TRBJ2-5	TGTGCCAGCAGCGTAGCCGGCGAGACCCAGTACTTC	CASSVAGETQYF
NA	NA	TRBV6-5	TRBJ2-7	TGTGCCAGCAGTTCCCCAGGGCTCCCCCAGGACGAGCAGTACTTC	CASSSPGLPQDEQYF
NA	TRBD1	TRBV7-9	TRBJ2-7	TGTGCCAGCAGCGAGGACAGGTTGAACTCCTACGAGCAGTACTTC	CASSEDRLNSYEQYF
NA	NA	TRBV6-5	TRBJ1-1	TGTGCCAGCAGTGGACTTTACAGGGAGAACACTGAAGCTTTCTTT	CASSGLYRENTEAFF
NA	NA	TRBV6-4	TRBJ1-3	TGTGCCAGCAACTCGAGGGGAAATGGAAACACCATATATTTT	CASNSRGNGNTIYF
NA	TRBD2	TRBV13	TRBJ2-2	TGTGCCAGCAGCTTAAGTGGCATTGATCCTAGCGGGACCACCGGGGAGCTGTTTTTT	CASSLSGIDPSGTTGELFF
NA	NA	TRBV5-1	TRBJ1-1	TGCGCCAGCAGCGGGTGGGCGACAGGGAACACTGAAGCTTTCTTT	CASSGWATGNTEAFF
NA	TRBD2	TRBV9	TRBJ2-7	TGTGCCAGCAGCCCAGAGAGACTAGCGGGGCTCGACGAGCAGTACTTC	CASSPERLAGLDEQYF
NA	NA	TRBV11-3	TRBJ2-5	TGTGCCAGCAGCACCTTTGGGCAGATCCAAGAGACCCAGTACTTC	CASSTFGQIQETQYF
once	NA	TRBV6-4	TRBJ2-5	TGTGCCAGCAGGCCGACCCGGTGGGGCGAGACCCAGTACTTC	CASRPTRWGETQYF
NA	TRBD1	TRBV11-2	TRBJ2-6	TGTGCCAGCAGCGGGGGACAGGCACCTTTTCTAGGTGGGGCCAACGTCCTGACTTTC	CASSGGQAPFLGGANVLTF
few	TRBD2	TRBV29-1	TRBJ2-3	TGCAGCGGGGGGGGACTAACCACAGATACGCAGTATTTT	CSGGGLTTDTQYF